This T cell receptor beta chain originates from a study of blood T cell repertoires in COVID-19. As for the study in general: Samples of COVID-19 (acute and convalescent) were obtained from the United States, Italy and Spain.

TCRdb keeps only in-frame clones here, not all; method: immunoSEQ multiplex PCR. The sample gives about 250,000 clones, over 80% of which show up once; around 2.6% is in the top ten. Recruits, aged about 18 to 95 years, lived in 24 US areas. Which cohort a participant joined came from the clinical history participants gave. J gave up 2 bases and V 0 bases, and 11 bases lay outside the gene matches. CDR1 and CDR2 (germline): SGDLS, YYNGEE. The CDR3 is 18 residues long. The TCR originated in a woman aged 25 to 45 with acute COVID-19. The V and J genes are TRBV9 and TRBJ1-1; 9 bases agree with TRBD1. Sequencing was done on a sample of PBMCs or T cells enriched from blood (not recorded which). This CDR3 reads CASSVDPGQGNGNTEAFF. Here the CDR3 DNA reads TGTGCCAGCAGCGTAGATCCGGGACAGGGAAATGGTAACACTGAAGCTTTCTTT.